Detailed here is one TCR beta chain. As yet, its antigen is unknown. The entry originates in a study of T cell responses to AZD1222 COVID-19 vaccine. Study outcomes and limitations: No repertoire was sampled before or during the peak T cell response, only after it. CD4 TCRs associated with vaccination spanned spike, dominating at 160-218 and 743-854.

Some clones are missing from TCRdb's copy, which holds only in-frame ones; the method was immunoSEQ multiplex PCR. Of roughly 70,000 clones in the sample, 85% were seen once. Germline lookup yields CDR1 SNHLY and CDR2 FYNNEI. The CDR3 consists of 18 residues. With 1 base removed from V and 3 bases from J, the gap between germline ends came to 18 bases. Sequences were derived from peripheral blood, sampled on day 0 of AZD1222 vaccination. J is TRBJ2-2 and V is TRBV2; D is possibly TRBD2 (6 bases). The TCR comes from an adult in good health. The CDR3 coding sequence is TGTGCCAGCAGTGAAGAGGGACTCCCAGAATTGGACACCGGGGAGCTGTTTTTT. This gives the protein CASSEEGLPELDTGELFF.